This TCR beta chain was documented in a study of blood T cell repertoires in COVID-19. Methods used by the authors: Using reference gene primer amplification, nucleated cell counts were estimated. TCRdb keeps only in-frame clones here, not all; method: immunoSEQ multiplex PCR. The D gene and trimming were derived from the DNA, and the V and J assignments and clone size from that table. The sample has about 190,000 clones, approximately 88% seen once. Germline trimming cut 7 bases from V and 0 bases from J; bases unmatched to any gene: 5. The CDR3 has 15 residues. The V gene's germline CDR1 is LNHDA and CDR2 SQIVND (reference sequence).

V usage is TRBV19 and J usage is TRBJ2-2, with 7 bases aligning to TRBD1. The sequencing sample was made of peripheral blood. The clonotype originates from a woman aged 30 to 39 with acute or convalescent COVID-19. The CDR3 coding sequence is TGTGCCAGTAATTCCGGGACAGCGAACACCGGGGAGCTGTTTTTT. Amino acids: CASNSGTANTGELFF.